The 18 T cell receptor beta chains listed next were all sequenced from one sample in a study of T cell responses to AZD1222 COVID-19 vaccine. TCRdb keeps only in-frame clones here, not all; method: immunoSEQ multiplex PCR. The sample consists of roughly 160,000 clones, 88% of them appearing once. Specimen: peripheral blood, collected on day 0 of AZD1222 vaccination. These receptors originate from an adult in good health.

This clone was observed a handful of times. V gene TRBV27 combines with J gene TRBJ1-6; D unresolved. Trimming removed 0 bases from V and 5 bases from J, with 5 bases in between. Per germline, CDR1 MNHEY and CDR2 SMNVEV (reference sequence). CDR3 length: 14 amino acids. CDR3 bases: TGTGCCAGCAGTTTATCAGGAGATAATTCACCCCTCCACTTT. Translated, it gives CASSLSGDNSPLHF.

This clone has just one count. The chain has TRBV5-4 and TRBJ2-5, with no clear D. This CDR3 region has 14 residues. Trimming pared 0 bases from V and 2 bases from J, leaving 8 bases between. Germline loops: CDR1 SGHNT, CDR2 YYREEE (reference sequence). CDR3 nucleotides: TGTGCCAGCAGCTTGGCAGGCGGACAAGAGACCCAGTACTTC. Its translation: CASSLAGGQETQYF.

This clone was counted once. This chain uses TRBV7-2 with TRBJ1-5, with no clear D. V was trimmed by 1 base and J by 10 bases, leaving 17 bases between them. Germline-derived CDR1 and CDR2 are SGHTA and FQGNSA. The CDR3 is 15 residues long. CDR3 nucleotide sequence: TGTGCCAGCAGCTTAGAGACTGGTGGGATCGGACCCCAGCATTTT. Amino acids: CASSLETGGIGPQHF.

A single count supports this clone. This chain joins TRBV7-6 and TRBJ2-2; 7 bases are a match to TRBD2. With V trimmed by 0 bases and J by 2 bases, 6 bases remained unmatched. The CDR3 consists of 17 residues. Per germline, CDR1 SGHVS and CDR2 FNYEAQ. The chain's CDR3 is CASSLARLAANTGELFF. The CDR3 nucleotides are TGTGCCAGCAGCTTAGCGCGGCTAGCGGCCAACACCGGGGAGCTGTTTTTT.

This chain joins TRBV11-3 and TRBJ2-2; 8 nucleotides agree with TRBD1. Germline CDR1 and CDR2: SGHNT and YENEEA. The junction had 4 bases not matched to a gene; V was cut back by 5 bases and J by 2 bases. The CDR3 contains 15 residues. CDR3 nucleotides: TGTGCCAGCAGCCGTCAGGGGGCCAACACCGGGGAGCTGTTTTTT. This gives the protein CASSRQGANTGELFF.

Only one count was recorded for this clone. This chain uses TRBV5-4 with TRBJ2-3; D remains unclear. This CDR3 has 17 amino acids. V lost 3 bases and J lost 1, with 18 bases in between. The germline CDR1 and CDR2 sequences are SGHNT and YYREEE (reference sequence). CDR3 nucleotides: TGTGCCAGCAGCTCACCAGCCCATGGGGTGGGCACAGATACGCAGTATTTT. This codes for CASSSPAHGVGTDTQYF.

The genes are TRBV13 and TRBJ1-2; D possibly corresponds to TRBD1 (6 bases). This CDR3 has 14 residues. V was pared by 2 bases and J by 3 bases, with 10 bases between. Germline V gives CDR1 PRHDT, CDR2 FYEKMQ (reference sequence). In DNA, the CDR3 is TGTGCCAGCAGCTTAAAGGGGGTTGACTATGGCTACACCTTC. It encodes CASSLKGVDYGYTF.

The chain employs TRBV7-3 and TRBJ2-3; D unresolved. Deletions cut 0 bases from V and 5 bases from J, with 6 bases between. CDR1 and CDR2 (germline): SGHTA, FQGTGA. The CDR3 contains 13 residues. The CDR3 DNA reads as TGTGCCAGCAGCTTAACGTTGAGAGATACGCAGTATTTT. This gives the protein CASSLTLRDTQYF. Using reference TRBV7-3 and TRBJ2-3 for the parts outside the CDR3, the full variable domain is GAGVSQTPSNKVTEKGKYVELRCDPISGHTALYWYRQSLGQGPEFLIYFQGTGAADDSGLPNDRFFAVRPEGSVSTLKIQRTERGDSAVYLCASSLTLRDTQYFGPGTRLTVL.

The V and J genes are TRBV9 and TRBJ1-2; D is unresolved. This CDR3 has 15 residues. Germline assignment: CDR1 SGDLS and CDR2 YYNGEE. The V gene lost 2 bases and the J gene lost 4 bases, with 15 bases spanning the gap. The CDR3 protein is CASSVGEAGVYGYTF. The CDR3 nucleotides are TGTGCCAGCAGCGTGGGAGAGGCAGGCGTCTATGGCTACACCTTC.

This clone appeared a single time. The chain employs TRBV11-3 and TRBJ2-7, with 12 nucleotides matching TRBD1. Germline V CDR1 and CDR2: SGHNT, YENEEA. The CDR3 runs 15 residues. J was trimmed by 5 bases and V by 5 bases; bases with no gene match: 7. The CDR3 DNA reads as TGTGCCAGCAGCCGCTCCGGGACAGGGGGCGACGAGCAGTACTTC. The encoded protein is CASSRSGTGGDEQYF.

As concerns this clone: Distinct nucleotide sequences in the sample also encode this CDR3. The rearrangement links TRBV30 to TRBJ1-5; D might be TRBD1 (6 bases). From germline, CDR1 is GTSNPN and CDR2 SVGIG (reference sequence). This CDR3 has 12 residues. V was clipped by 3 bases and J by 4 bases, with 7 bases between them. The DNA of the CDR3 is TGTGCCTGGAGAAGGGGGAATCAGCCCCAGCATTTT. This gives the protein CAWRRGNQPQHF.

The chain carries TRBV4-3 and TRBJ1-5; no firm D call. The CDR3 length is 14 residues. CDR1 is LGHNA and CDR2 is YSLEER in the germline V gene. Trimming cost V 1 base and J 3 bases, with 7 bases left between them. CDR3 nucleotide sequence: TGCGCCAGCAGCCAAGCACCGAACAATCAGCCCCAGCATTTT. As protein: CASSQAPNNQPQHF.

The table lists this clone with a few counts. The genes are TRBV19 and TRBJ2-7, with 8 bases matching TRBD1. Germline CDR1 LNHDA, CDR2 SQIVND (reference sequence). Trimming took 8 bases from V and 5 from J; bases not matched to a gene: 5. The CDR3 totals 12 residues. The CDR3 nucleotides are TGTGCCAGTGGACAGGGAAACAACGAGCAGTACTTC. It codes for CASGQGNNEQYF.

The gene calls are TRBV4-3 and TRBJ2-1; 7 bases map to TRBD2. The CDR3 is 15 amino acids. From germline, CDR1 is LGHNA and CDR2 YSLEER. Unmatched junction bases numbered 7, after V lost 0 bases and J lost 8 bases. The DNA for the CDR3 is TGCGCCAGCAGCCAAGATGGACTAGAACACGATGAGCAGTTCTTC. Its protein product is CASSQDGLEHDEQFF.

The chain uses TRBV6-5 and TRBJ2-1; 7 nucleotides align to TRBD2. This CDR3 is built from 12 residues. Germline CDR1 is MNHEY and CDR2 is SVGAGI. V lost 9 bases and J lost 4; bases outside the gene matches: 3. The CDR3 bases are TGTGCCAGAGCGGGGCCGTACAATGAGCAGTTCTTC. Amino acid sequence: CARAGPYNEQFF.

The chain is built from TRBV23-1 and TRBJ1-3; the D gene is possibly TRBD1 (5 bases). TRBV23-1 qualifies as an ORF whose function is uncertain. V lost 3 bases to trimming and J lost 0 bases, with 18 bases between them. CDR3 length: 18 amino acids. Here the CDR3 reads CASSHTEGSSTSGNTIYF. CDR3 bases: TGCGCCAGCAGTCATACCGAGGGGTCTTCCACCTCTGGAAACACCATATATTTT.

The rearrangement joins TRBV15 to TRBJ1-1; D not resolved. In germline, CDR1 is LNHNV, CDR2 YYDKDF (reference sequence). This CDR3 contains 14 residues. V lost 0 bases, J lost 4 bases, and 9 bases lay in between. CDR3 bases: TGTGCCACCAGCAGAGAGAATAGGGTCACTGAAGCTTTCTTT. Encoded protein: CATSRENRVTEAFF. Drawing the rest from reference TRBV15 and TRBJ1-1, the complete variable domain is DAMVIQNPRYQVTQFGKPVTLSCSQTLNHNVMYWYQQKSSQAPKLLFHYYDKDFNNEADTPDNFQSRRPNTSFCFLDIRSPGLGDTAMYLCATSRENRVTEAFFGQGTRLTVV.

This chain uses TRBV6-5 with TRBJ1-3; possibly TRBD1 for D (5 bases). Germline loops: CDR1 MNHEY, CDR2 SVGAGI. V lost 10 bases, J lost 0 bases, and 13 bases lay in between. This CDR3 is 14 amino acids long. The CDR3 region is CATEGPISGNTIYF. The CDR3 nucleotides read TGTGCCACCGAGGGACCGATCTCTGGAAACACCATATATTTT.